This T cell receptor (beta chain) was recorded in a study of technical replicates of blood from a handful of donors. Germline V gene data show CDR1 as LGHNA and CDR2 as YNFKEQ. V lost 2 bases and J lost 2; bases outside the gene matches: 10. The CDR3 sequence is 17 residues long. Repertoires were generated with immunoSEQ multiplex PCR, while TCRdb's copy carries only in-frame clones and drops some. This table has some 87,000 clones, roughly 96% appearing once. The TCR originated in a human donor in good health. The chain employs TRBV4-2 and TRBJ2-3; 7 nucleotides align to TRBD1. The sample consisted of T cells isolated from PBMCs. The CDR3 nucleotides are TGTGCCAGCAGCCAAATGGGAACAGGGGCTGACACAGATACGCAGTATTTT. Its protein is CASSQMGTGADTDTQYF.